These 27 T cell receptor beta chains share one sample of origin, sequenced in a study of blood T cell repertoires in COVID-19. Produced via immunoSEQ multiplex PCR; TCRdb's table is partial and in-frame only. The table lists 200,000 to 300,000 clones, around 90% of them singletons. Source material: peripheral blood. The receptors come from a man in his 60s who had recovered from COVID-19.

V usage is TRBV2 and J usage is TRBJ1-1, with 9 bases fitting TRBD1. The CDR3 length is 14 residues. The germline CDR1 and CDR2 sequences are SNHLY and FYNNEI. J was trimmed by 5 bases and V by 7 bases; bases with no gene match: 8. Written as DNA, the CDR3 is TGTGCCAGCACCGATGGGACAGGGAATACTGAAGCTTTCTTT. Encoded protein: CASTDGTGNTEAFF.

V gene TRBV18 combines with J gene TRBJ2-5; D unclear. The germline CDR1 and CDR2 sequences are KGHSH and LQKENI. CDR3 size: 15 residues. V was shortened by 2 bases and J by 1 base, with 11 bases between the two germline ends. The CDR3 DNA is TGTGCCAGCTCACCAAGCCTAACTGGCCAAGAGACCCAGTACTTC. It is translated as CASSPSLTGQETQYF.

J is TRBJ1-5 and V is TRBV6-2 or TRBV6-3; no clear D gene. The germline V gene encodes CDR1 MNHEY and CDR2 SVGEGT. The CDR3 covers 15 residues. The ends were cut back, 0 bases at V and 2 bases at J, with 8 bases in the middle. The CDR3 loop reads CASSYSTTGNQPQHF. DNA for the CDR3: TGTGCCAGCAGTTACTCGACAACAGGCAATCAGCCCCAGCATTTT.

The V and J genes are TRBV19 and TRBJ2-2; maybe TRBD1 (6 bases). V was clipped by 5 bases and J by 1 base, with 11 bases between them. Germline assignment: CDR1 LNHDA and CDR2 SQIVND (reference sequence). This CDR3 is built from 15 residues. Here the CDR3 reads CASSAWTVNTGELFF. The CDR3 nucleotides are TGTGCCAGTAGTGCCTGGACAGTGAACACCGGGGAGCTGTTTTTT.

This clone was seen only once. This rearrangement joins TRBV7-2 to TRBJ2-7, with 10 nucleotides matching TRBD1. Germline trimming cut 8 bases from V and 0 bases from J; bases unmatched to any gene: 16. The CDR3 loop spans 18 amino acids. CDR1 and CDR2 (germline): SGHTA, FQGNSA. CDR3 region: CASGPGQGDRGSSYEQYF. The CDR3 DNA is TGTGCCAGCGGCCCCGGACAGGGGGATAGGGGAAGCTCCTACGAGCAGTACTTC.

J is TRBJ2-3 and V is TRBV7-6, with 15 bases matching TRBD2. The CDR3 runs 17 residues. Germline CDR1 SGHVS, CDR2 FNYEAQ. After removal of 4 bases from V and 4 bases from J, the junction contained 6 bases not matched to a gene. This CDR3 reads CASSSGTSGGTSDTQYF. The CDR3 DNA reads TGTGCCAGCAGCTCCGGGACTAGCGGGGGGACGTCAGATACGCAGTATTTT. The entire variable domain, with the rest obtained from reference TRBV7-6 and TRBJ2-3, is as follows: GAGVSQSPRYKVTKRGQDVALRCDPISGHVSLYWYRQALGQGPEFLTYFNYEAQQDKSGLPNDRFSAERPEGSISTLTIQRTEQRDSAMYRCASSSGTSGGTSDTQYFGPGTRLTVL.

The V gene is TRBV24-1, the J gene TRBJ2-3; 12 positions match TRBD2. Unmatched junction bases numbered 2, after V lost 2 bases and J lost 3 bases. This CDR3 has 16 residues. CDR1 is KGHDR and CDR2 is SFDVKD in the germline V gene. The chain's CDR3 is CATSDSSGGGTDTQYF. CDR3 coding DNA: TGTGCCACCAGTGATTCTAGCGGGGGGGGGACAGATACGCAGTATTTT.

This chain uses TRBV28 with TRBJ2-1, with a weak D call TRBD2 (5 bases). The CDR3 length is 15 residues. The V and J ends lost 8 bases and 0 bases respectively, with 14 bases between them. The germline CDR1 and CDR2 sequences are MDHEN and SYDVKM. CDR3 loop: CASLSVGSSYNEQFF. The CDR3 DNA sequence: TGTGCCAGCCTCTCGGTGGGGAGCTCCTACAATGAGCAGTTCTTC.

The V call is TRBV5-1, the J call TRBJ1-1; a weak D match, TRBD1 (5 bases). CDR1 is SGHRS and CDR2 is YFSETQ in the germline V gene. Trimming cost V 0 bases and J 1 base, with 16 bases left between them. The CDR3 length is 17 residues. DNA of the CDR3: TGCGCCAGCAGCTTGGGGCAGGGCTTGGGTGGGAACACTGAAGCTTTCTTT. Encoded protein: CASSLGQGLGGNTEAFF.

V usage is TRBV25-1 and J usage is TRBJ1-1; 9 nucleotides line up with TRBD1. CDR1 MGHDK and CDR2 SYGVNS come from the germline V gene. V was clipped by 8 bases and J by 2 bases; unmatched bases: 6. The CDR3 spans 14 residues. CDR3 sequence: CASQKDRGNTEAFF. The DNA of the CDR3 is TGTGCCAGCCAAAAGGACAGGGGAAACACTGAAGCTTTCTTT.

The chain has TRBV27 and TRBJ2-3; D gene ambiguous. The germline CDR1 and CDR2 sequences are MNHEY and SMNVEV (reference sequence). V was clipped by 3 bases and J by 0 bases, with 7 bases between them. The CDR3 consists of 14 residues. The CDR3 protein is CASSFGDSTDTQYF. The CDR3 nucleotides read TGTGCCAGCAGTTTTGGAGACAGCACAGATACGCAGTATTTT.

The V and J genes are TRBV7-2 and TRBJ2-1; D not certain. This CDR3 comprises 10 residues. The V end lost 5 bases, the J end lost 6 bases, and 2 bases lay between the germline ends. The germline gives CDR1 SGHTA, CDR2 FQGNSA. DNA for the CDR3: TGTGCCAGCAGCCGCAATGAGCAGTTCTTC. It is translated as CASSRNEQFF.

The rearrangement links TRBV5-5 to TRBJ1-6; TRBD1 aligns across 10 bases. Germline V CDR1 and CDR2: SGHKS, YYEKEE (reference sequence). With V trimmed by 1 base and J by 6 bases, 7 bases remained unmatched. The CDR3 is made up of 17 amino acids. CDR3 sequence reads: CASSLTGQGIINSPLHF. CDR3 DNA: TGTGCCAGCAGCTTGACGGGACAGGGGATAATTAATTCACCCCTCCACTTT.

The chain has TRBV15 and TRBJ1-5; 9 bases map to TRBD1. V dropped 0 bases and J dropped 0; count of bases not matched to a gene: 6. The length of the CDR3 is 18 residues. Germline loops: CDR1 LNHNV, CDR2 YYDKDF (reference sequence). The CDR3 loop reads CATSRDRGTGLSNQPQHF. DNA of the CDR3: TGTGCCACCAGCAGAGATCGGGGGACAGGGCTTAGCAATCAGCCCCAGCATTTT. Full variable domain (remainder filled in from reference TRBV15 and TRBJ1-5): DAMVIQNPRYQVTQFGKPVTLSCSQTLNHNVMYWYQQKSSQAPKLLFHYYDKDFNNEADTPDNFQSRRPNTSFCFLDIRSPGLGDTAMYLCATSRDRGTGLSNQPQHFGDGTRLSIL.

This clone was seen more than once but under ten times. The chain links TRBV9 to TRBJ1-1, with 7 bases aligning to TRBD1. The CDR3 consists of 15 residues. Trimming at V came to 2 bases and at J to 5 bases, leaving 9 bases not matched to a gene. Germline CDR1 reads SGDLS; CDR2 reads YYNGEE. CDR3 loop: CASSVSDRARTEAFF. The CDR3 nucleotides read TGTGCCAGCAGCGTCTCCGACAGGGCGCGTACTGAAGCTTTCTTT.

The chain joins TRBV19 to TRBJ1-2; the D gene is possibly TRBD1 (5 bases). CDR3 size: 16 residues. V lost 7 bases to trimming and J lost 4 bases, with 22 bases between them. Germline-derived CDR1 and CDR2 are LNHDA and SQIVND (reference sequence). The CDR3 protein is CASIAGPGIAPYGYTF. CDR3 DNA sequence: TGTGCCAGTATCGCCGGCCCAGGGATAGCTCCCTATGGCTACACCTTC.

This sequence joins TRBV24-1 and TRBJ1-2, with 7 bases identical to TRBD1. Trimming removed 9 bases from V and 3 bases from J; junction bases left unmatched: 3. This CDR3 has 12 amino acids. Germline-derived CDR1 and CDR2 are KGHDR and SFDVKD. CDR3 loop: CATSGTDYGYTF. CDR3 in DNA: TGTGCCACCTCCGGGACAGACTATGGCTACACCTTC.

V is TRBV5-1 and J is TRBJ2-1; 11 bases agree with TRBD2. Looked up from germline, CDR1 is SGHRS and CDR2 is YFSETQ. The CDR3 has 17 amino acids. The V gene end was trimmed by 3 bases and the J gene end by 4 bases; junction bases not matched to a gene: 9. CDR3 in amino acids: CASSSLTSGVSYNEQFF. CDR3 bases: TGCGCCAGCAGCTCGCTGACTAGCGGGGTATCTTACAATGAGCAGTTCTTC.

This clone was recorded once. V usage is TRBV7-9 and J usage is TRBJ2-1, with D possibly TRBD2 on 7 matching bases. Deletions cut 6 bases from V and 6 bases from J, with 21 bases between. The length of the CDR3 is 16 residues. Germline loops: CDR1 SEHNR, CDR2 FQNEAQ (reference sequence). The CDR3 is CASRPAGRGHVNEQFF. CDR3 nucleotides: TGTGCCAGCAGGCCTGCGGGGCGGGGGCATGTCAATGAGCAGTTCTTC.

This chain joins TRBV6-5 and TRBJ2-7; tentatively, D is TRBD2 (6 bases). CDR3 length equals 14 residues. The germline V gene has CDR1 MNHEY and CDR2 SVGAGI. Deletions cut 5 bases from V and 5 bases from J, with 16 bases between. CDR3 protein: CASSPGGQVNEQYF. In nucleotides, the CDR3 is TGTGCCAGCAGTCCCGGGGGTCAGGTCAACGAGCAGTACTTC.

This clone is a singleton in its sample. The rearrangement joins TRBV11-3 to TRBJ2-3, with 9 bases identical to TRBD2. The length of the CDR3 is 16 residues. With V trimmed by 4 bases and J by 5 bases, 10 bases remained unmatched. CDR1 SGHNT and CDR2 YENEEA come from the germline V gene. CDR3 region: CASSWSGGGAVDTQYF. The CDR3 DNA reads TGTGCCAGCAGCTGGAGTGGCGGGGGGGCCGTAGATACGCAGTATTTT.

The chain recombines TRBV10-3 with TRBJ2-1; 8 nucleotides agree with TRBD1. J lost 5 bases, V lost 6 bases, and 3 bases had no gene match. This CDR3 comprises 13 residues. The germline gives CDR1 ENHRY, CDR2 SYGVKD. Here the CDR3 reads CAISGQGDNEQFF. The DNA of the CDR3 is TGTGCCATCAGCGGACAGGGAGACAATGAGCAGTTCTTC.

The chain uses TRBV5-6 and TRBJ2-2, with 8 bases identical to TRBD2. V dropped 1 base and J dropped 5; count of bases not matched to a gene: 4. Germline loops: CDR1 SGHDT, CDR2 YYEEEE. The CDR3 covers 15 residues. CDR3 DNA: TGTGCCAGCAGCTTGCGGACTAGCAGGACCGGGGAGCTGTTTTTT. Amino acids: CASSLRTSRTGELFF.

This clone was found once. The rearrangement joins TRBV27 to TRBJ1-5, with a weak D call TRBD1 (5 bases). V was trimmed by 3 bases and J by 5 bases, leaving 17 bases between them. Germline CDR1 reads MNHEY; CDR2 reads SMNVEV (reference sequence). The CDR3 covers 16 residues. CDR3 sequence: CASSLRWGGGDQPQHF. CDR3 nucleotides: TGTGCCAGCAGTTTGAGGTGGGGGGGAGGGGATCAGCCCCAGCATTTT.

This chain connects TRBV15 to TRBJ2-7, with 10 bases that match TRBD1. Germline V lookup: CDR1 LNHNV, CDR2 YYDKDF (reference sequence). The CDR3 is 12 residues long. V trimming: 8 bases; J trimming: 6 bases; junction bases outside the gene matches: 4. The CDR3 DNA reads as TGTGCCACCGCCCGGACAGGGGGCGAGCAGTACTTC. It yields the protein CATARTGGEQYF.

This sequence joins TRBV7-9 and TRBJ1-1; TRBD1 aligns across 7 bases. CDR3 size: 14 residues. Per the germline V gene, CDR1 is SEHNR and CDR2 is FQNEAQ (reference sequence). Unmatched junction bases numbered 6, after V lost 5 bases and J lost 3 bases. CDR3 nucleotide sequence: TGTGCCAGCAGCCCACAGGGGTGGGACACTGAAGCTTTCTTT. It yields the protein CASSPQGWDTEAFF.

This clone was found a few times. V usage is TRBV18 and J usage is TRBJ2-1; 8 nucleotides line up with TRBD2. Looked up from germline, CDR1 is KGHSH and CDR2 is LQKENI. V was pared by 0 bases and J by 7 bases, with 8 bases of the junction left unmatched. The CDR3 length is 16 residues. In nucleotides, the CDR3 is TGTGCCAGCTCACCACCCTCAGCGGGGGCTGGGAATGAGCAGTTCTTC. Encoded protein: CASSPPSAGAGNEQFF. Based on the CDR3 plus reference TRBV18 and TRBJ2-1, the full variable domain is NAGVMQNPRHLVRRRGQEARLRCSPMKGHSHVYWYRQLPEEGLKFMVYLQKENIIDESGMPKERFSAEFPKEGPSILRIQQVVRGDSAAYFCASSPPSAGAGNEQFFGPGTRLTVL.